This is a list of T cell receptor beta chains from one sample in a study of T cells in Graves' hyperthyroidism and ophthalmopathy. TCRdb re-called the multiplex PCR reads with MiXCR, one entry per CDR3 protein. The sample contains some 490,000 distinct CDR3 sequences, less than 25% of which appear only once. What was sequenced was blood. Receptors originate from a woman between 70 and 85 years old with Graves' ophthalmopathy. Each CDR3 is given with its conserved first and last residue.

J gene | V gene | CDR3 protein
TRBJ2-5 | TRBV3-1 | CASSQAPGLGSYF
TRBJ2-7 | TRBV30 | CACKPGPRGTYEQYF
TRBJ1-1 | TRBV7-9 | CASSSQGAINTEAFF
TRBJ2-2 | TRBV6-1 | CASSRTRELTGELFF
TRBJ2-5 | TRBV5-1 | CASADGRTNGETQYF
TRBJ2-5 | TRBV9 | CASSVGTTETQYF
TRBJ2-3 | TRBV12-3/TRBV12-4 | CASSFGGLDTDTQYF
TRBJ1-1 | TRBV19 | CASGTGKKGTEAFF
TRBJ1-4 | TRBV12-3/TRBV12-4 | CASSLFRGATNEKLFF
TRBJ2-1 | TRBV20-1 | CSARDWRGNEQFF
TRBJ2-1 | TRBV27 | CASRLGGGVGNEQFF
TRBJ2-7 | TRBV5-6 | CASSLTSMPYEQYF
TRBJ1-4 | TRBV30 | CAWNQGWNEKLFF
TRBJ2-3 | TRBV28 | CASSSGGYTDTQYF
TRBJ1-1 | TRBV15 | CATSRDGVNTEAFF
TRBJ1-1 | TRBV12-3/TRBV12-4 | CASSARQGKYTEAFF
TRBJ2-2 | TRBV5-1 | CASTDSPNTGELFF
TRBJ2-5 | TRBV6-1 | CASSKLAGGGETQYF
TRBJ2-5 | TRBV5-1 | CASSLGTTEYF
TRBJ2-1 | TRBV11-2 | CASSAGTQPRRGSYNEQFF
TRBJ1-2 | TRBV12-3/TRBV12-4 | CASRDRGGYTF